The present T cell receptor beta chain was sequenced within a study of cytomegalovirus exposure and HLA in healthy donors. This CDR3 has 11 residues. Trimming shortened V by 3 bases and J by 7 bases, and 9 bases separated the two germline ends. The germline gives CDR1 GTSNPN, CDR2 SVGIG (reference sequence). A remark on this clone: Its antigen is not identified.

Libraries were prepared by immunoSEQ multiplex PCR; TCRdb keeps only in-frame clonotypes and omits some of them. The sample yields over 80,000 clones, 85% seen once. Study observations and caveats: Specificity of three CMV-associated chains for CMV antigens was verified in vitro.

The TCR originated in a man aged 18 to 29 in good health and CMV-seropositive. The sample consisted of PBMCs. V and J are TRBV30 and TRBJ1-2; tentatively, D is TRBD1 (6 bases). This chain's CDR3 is CAWSRGGGYTF. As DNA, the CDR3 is TGTGCCTGGAGCCGAGGGGGTGGCTACACCTTC.